These T cell receptor beta chains were read from a single sample in a study of shared clonotypes between healthy human individuals. Sequencing used immunoSEQ multiplex PCR; TCRdb keeps in-frame clones, though not all of them. Among about 2.1 million clones listed, about 93% were seen once. Sequencing used naive CD8+ T cells from PBMCs. The source is a man between 18 and 29 years old in good health. Some clones in this sample may be carry-over from other donors' samples. Both conserved end residues are part of each CDR3. Each record gives: CDR3 DNA, CDR3 protein, clone size, V gene, J gene, D gene. The D gene is left open where the match is weak. Clone sizes are given selectively: once, few, many, or a class where the clone is expanded.

CDR3nt: TGTGCCAGCGTCCCCGACGGCGGGAGACAAGAGACCCAGTACTTC
CDR3aa: CASVPDGGRQETQYF
abundance: .
v_gene: TRBV5-4
j_gene: TRBJ2-5
d_gene: TRBD2

CDR3nt: TGTGCCAGCAGCAAATTAGCAGGGGGGTACACTGAAGCTTTCTTT
CDR3aa: CASSKLAGGYTEAFF
abundance: .
v_gene: TRBV7-2
j_gene: TRBJ1-1
d_gene: TRBD1

CDR3nt: TGTGCCAGCCAACCCAGTTCCCCAGGGCCATCACCAGGCGGGGCCTACGAGCGGCAGTACTTC
CDR3aa: CASQPSSPGPSPGGAYERQYF
abundance: .
v_gene: TRBV18
j_gene: TRBJ2-7
d_gene: .

CDR3nt: TGTGCCAGTAGTATAGTAGTCAGGCGCAATGAGCAGTTCTTC
CDR3aa: CASSIVVRRNEQFF
abundance: once
v_gene: TRBV19
j_gene: TRBJ2-1
d_gene: .

CDR3nt: TGTGCCAGCAGCGGGGACAGGAACACTGAAGCTTTCTTT
CDR3aa: CASSGDRNTEAFF
abundance: .
v_gene: TRBV5-4
j_gene: TRBJ1-1
d_gene: TRBD1

CDR3nt: TGTGCCAGCAGCCCCCTTGCAGCTTCCTATGGCTACACCTTC
CDR3aa: CASSPLAASYGYTF
abundance: .
v_gene: TRBV6-6
j_gene: TRBJ1-2
d_gene: .

CDR3nt: TGTGCCAGCAGCTCCGTAAGGAGCTCCTACAATGAGCAGTTCTTC
CDR3aa: CASSSVRSSYNEQFF
abundance: .
v_gene: TRBV7-8
j_gene: TRBJ2-1
d_gene: .

CDR3nt: TGTGCCACCAGCAGACGACCAAGGGGGCAACGCGGCTATGGCTACACCTTC
CDR3aa: CATSRRPRGQRGYGYTF
abundance: .
v_gene: TRBV15
j_gene: TRBJ1-2
d_gene: TRBD1

CDR3nt: TGTGCCAGCAGCTTAGAGGCTAGCGGGAGGGCCGGTACAGAAAATGAGCAGTTCTTC
CDR3aa: CASSLEASGRAGTENEQFF
abundance: .
v_gene: TRBV13
j_gene: TRBJ2-1
d_gene: TRBD2

CDR3nt: TGTGCCAGTAGTACCAAAAACTCTGGGGCCAACGTCCTGACTTTC
CDR3aa: CASSTKNSGANVLTF
abundance: once
v_gene: TRBV19
j_gene: TRBJ2-6
d_gene: .

CDR3nt: TGCGCCAGCAGCCAAGCAGGTCCGCGGGAGGGCCTGGGCAATGAGCAGTTCTTC
CDR3aa: CASSQAGPREGLGNEQFF
abundance: .
v_gene: TRBV4-3
j_gene: TRBJ2-1
d_gene: TRBD2

CDR3nt: TGTGCCAGCAGATCGGGCTACCCGGACTATGGCTACACCTTC
CDR3aa: CASRSGYPDYGYTF
abundance: .
v_gene: TRBV6-1
j_gene: TRBJ1-2
d_gene: .

CDR3nt: TGTGCCACCAGCAGAGATCGTAGCGGGGACGAGAGCTCCTACAATGAGCAGTTCTTC
CDR3aa: CATSRDRSGDESSYNEQFF
abundance: .
v_gene: TRBV15
j_gene: TRBJ2-1
d_gene: TRBD2

CDR3nt: TGTGCCAGCAGCCCGTCCCCCGGACAGGGAGGTAATGAAAAACTGTTTTTT
CDR3aa: CASSPSPGQGGNEKLFF
abundance: .
v_gene: TRBV28
j_gene: TRBJ1-4
d_gene: TRBD1

CDR3nt: TGTGCCAGCAGCTCTTTATTTCGGGGCCTGAACACTGAAGCTTTCTTT
CDR3aa: CASSSLFRGLNTEAFF
abundance: .
v_gene: TRBV7-9
j_gene: TRBJ1-1
d_gene: .

CDR3nt: TGTGCCAGCAGCCCCATAGGGGGAAGCACAGATACGCAGTATTTT
CDR3aa: CASSPIGGSTDTQYF
abundance: .
v_gene: TRBV14
j_gene: TRBJ2-3
d_gene: .

CDR3nt: TGTGCCAGCAGTTTCTTAGGGAGGACATTGAACCCTACGGGAGAGCAGTACTTC
CDR3aa: CASSFLGRTLNPTGEQYF
abundance: .
v_gene: TRBV27
j_gene: TRBJ2-7
d_gene: .

CDR3nt: TGTGCCATCAGTGACCCCGAGGGACTAGCGGACTACGAGCAGTACTTC
CDR3aa: CAISDPEGLADYEQYF
abundance: .
v_gene: TRBV10-3
j_gene: TRBJ2-7
d_gene: TRBD2

CDR3nt: TGTGCCAGCAGTTTCGGTCAGTACGAGCAGTACTTC
CDR3aa: CASSFGQYEQYF
abundance: .
v_gene: TRBV7-9
j_gene: TRBJ2-7
d_gene: .

CDR3nt: TGTGCCACCAGCAAATTAGGGGTGCGGAACACCGGGGAGCTGTTTTTT
CDR3aa: CATSKLGVRNTGELFF
abundance: once
v_gene: TRBV15
j_gene: TRBJ2-2
d_gene: .

CDR3nt: TGTGCCAGCAGCCCTGGGACAGGGGAGGACATTCAGTACTTC
CDR3aa: CASSPGTGEDIQYF
abundance: .
v_gene: TRBV13
j_gene: TRBJ2-4
d_gene: TRBD1

CDR3nt: TGTGCCAGCAGCGGACTTGAGTCATGGGAGCAGTTCTTC
CDR3aa: CASSGLESWEQFF
abundance: once
v_gene: TRBV5-6
j_gene: TRBJ2-1
d_gene: .

CDR3nt: TGCGCCAGCAGCCTTGGGAGGGCCGAAAGCGCGCCCTACGAGCAGTACTTC
CDR3aa: CASSLGRAESAPYEQYF
abundance: .
v_gene: TRBV4-1
j_gene: TRBJ2-7
d_gene: TRBD2

CDR3nt: TGTGCCAGCAGCGCGACCCAGGGTTTCTTGGACTTC
CDR3aa: CASSATQGFLDF
abundance: .
v_gene: TRBV7-9
j_gene: TRBJ2-7
d_gene: .

CDR3nt: TGTGCCAGCAGCACCATAGACCATCCAGGTTCACCCCTCCACTTT
CDR3aa: CASSTIDHPGSPLHF
abundance: .
v_gene: TRBV9
j_gene: TRBJ1-6
d_gene: .

CDR3nt: TGCAGCCTCCGCGTGAACAATGAGCAGTTCTTC
CDR3aa: CSLRVNNEQFF
abundance: .
v_gene: TRBV29-1
j_gene: TRBJ2-1
d_gene: .

CDR3nt: TGTGCCATCAGTGAGTGGCTAGCGGGAGGTAATTCCTACGAGCAGTACTTC
CDR3aa: CAISEWLAGGNSYEQYF
abundance: .
v_gene: TRBV10-3
j_gene: TRBJ2-7
d_gene: TRBD2

CDR3nt: TGTGCCAGCAGCTTACCTACAGGGATTGCGGGTAATGAGCAGTTCTTC
CDR3aa: CASSLPTGIAGNEQFF
abundance: .
v_gene: TRBV13
j_gene: TRBJ2-1
d_gene: .

CDR3nt: TGTGCCAGCAGTTTACCCTCTACAATGCGAGGGGGCAATCAGCCCCAGCATTTT
CDR3aa: CASSLPSTMRGGNQPQHF
abundance: .
v_gene: TRBV28
j_gene: TRBJ1-5
d_gene: .

CDR3nt: TGTGCCAGCACGATCGGCTTTGGGCAGTACTTC
CDR3aa: CASTIGFGQYF
abundance: .
v_gene: TRBV2
j_gene: TRBJ2-7
d_gene: .

CDR3nt: TGCAGCGTTGAATATTCCTACGGGGAGCTGTTTTTT
CDR3aa: CSVEYSYGELFF
abundance: few
v_gene: TRBV29-1
j_gene: TRBJ2-2
d_gene: .

CDR3nt: TGCGCCAGCAGCCCCTCCGGGAGTGCCTACGAGCAGTACTTC
CDR3aa: CASSPSGSAYEQYF
abundance: once
v_gene: TRBV4-3
j_gene: TRBJ2-7
d_gene: .

CDR3nt: TGTGCCAGCGGATTGGGGTTCTTC
CDR3aa: CASGLGFF
abundance: .
v_gene: TRBV27
j_gene: TRBJ2-1
d_gene: .

CDR3nt: TGCGCCAGCACGAGGGGGTCCAATCAGCCCCAGCATTTT
CDR3aa: CASTRGSNQPQHF
abundance: .
v_gene: TRBV10-2
j_gene: TRBJ1-5
d_gene: .

CDR3nt: TGTGCCAGCAGCCAAGCTTCTAGCGGGGGCCCGGAGCAGTACTTC
CDR3aa: CASSQASSGGPEQYF
abundance: .
v_gene: TRBV4-2
j_gene: TRBJ2-7
d_gene: TRBD2

CDR3nt: TGTGCCAGCAGCGCAGGTGTGGCAGGTACGGGCGAGCAGTACTTC
CDR3aa: CASSAGVAGTGEQYF
abundance: .
v_gene: TRBV7-8
j_gene: TRBJ2-7
d_gene: .

CDR3nt: TGTGCCAGCAGCTCCGAGGGGACAACGTACGAGCAGTACTTC
CDR3aa: CASSSEGTTYEQYF
abundance: .
v_gene: TRBV21-1
j_gene: TRBJ2-7
d_gene: .

CDR3nt: TGCGCCAGCAGCTTGGGGGACACCTACGAGCAGTACTTC
CDR3aa: CASSLGDTYEQYF
abundance: few
v_gene: TRBV5-1
j_gene: TRBJ2-7
d_gene: .

CDR3nt: TGCGCCAGCAGCTCCCGAGGGGGGATCAATGAAAAACTGTTTTTT
CDR3aa: CASSSRGGINEKLFF
abundance: .
v_gene: TRBV4-1
j_gene: TRBJ1-4
d_gene: .

CDR3nt: TGTGCCAGCAGTCTTGGACAGGGGGCGCAGGCTGAAGCTTTCTTT
CDR3aa: CASSLGQGAQAEAFF
abundance: .
v_gene: TRBV27
j_gene: TRBJ1-1
d_gene: TRBD1

CDR3nt: TGTGCCAGAAGCTTGGCCGATGGGGCACATAGCAATCAGCCCCAGCATTTT
CDR3aa: CARSLADGAHSNQPQHF
abundance: .
v_gene: TRBV5-3
j_gene: TRBJ1-5
d_gene: .

CDR3nt: TGCGCCAGCAGCCAAGGTTCATTCAGCGATGAGCAGTTCTTC
CDR3aa: CASSQGSFSDEQFF
abundance: .
v_gene: TRBV4-1
j_gene: TRBJ2-1
d_gene: .

CDR3nt: TGTGCCAGCAGCTTCTTGGGGCCTGGGAGGGAGGAGGCCTACGAGCAGTACTTC
CDR3aa: CASSFLGPGREEAYEQYF
abundance: .
v_gene: TRBV11-2
j_gene: TRBJ2-7
d_gene: TRBD2

CDR3nt: TGTGCCAGCAGCCCTTGGGAGACCTCGGAGCAGTTCTTC
CDR3aa: CASSPWETSEQFF
abundance: .
v_gene: TRBV9
j_gene: TRBJ2-1
d_gene: .

CDR3nt: TGTGCCAGTATGGAAAGTGGGAGCTCCTACAATGAGCAGTTCTTC
CDR3aa: CASMESGSSYNEQFF
abundance: .
v_gene: TRBV19
j_gene: TRBJ2-1
d_gene: .

CDR3nt: TGTGCCAGCAGCGTAAGGAGACAGAGTGTACTAACTACGGGGGCTGAGCAGTTCTTC
CDR3aa: CASSVRRQSVLTTGAEQFF
abundance: .
v_gene: TRBV9
j_gene: TRBJ2-1
d_gene: .

CDR3nt: TGTGCCTGGGAGACATCAGGGGGACAAGAGACCCAGTACTTC
CDR3aa: CAWETSGGQETQYF
abundance: .
v_gene: TRBV30
j_gene: TRBJ2-5
d_gene: TRBD1

CDR3nt: TGTGCCAGCAGCGTAGGTACAGCGAGCTCCTACGAGCAGTACTTC
CDR3aa: CASSVGTASSYEQYF
abundance: .
v_gene: TRBV9
j_gene: TRBJ2-7
d_gene: .

CDR3nt: TGTGCCAGTAGTACCCCCCTAAGCGGGAGGGCCCGGTATGAGCAGTTCTTC
CDR3aa: CASSTPLSGRARYEQFF
abundance: .
v_gene: TRBV19
j_gene: TRBJ2-1
d_gene: TRBD2

CDR3nt: TGTGCCAGCAGTGAAGGGCCGGAGGGCTATGGCTACACCTTC
CDR3aa: CASSEGPEGYGYTF
abundance: .
v_gene: TRBV6-4
j_gene: TRBJ1-2
d_gene: .

CDR3nt: TGTGCCTGGAGTGCAGGGAGCGATACTGAAGCTTTCTTT
CDR3aa: CAWSAGSDTEAFF
abundance: .
v_gene: TRBV30
j_gene: TRBJ1-1
d_gene: .

CDR3nt: TGCGCCAGCAGCCAAGGCGTAACTCTAGCGGGAGTATCTTACGAGCAGTACTTC
CDR3aa: CASSQGVTLAGVSYEQYF
abundance: .
v_gene: TRBV4-3
j_gene: TRBJ2-7
d_gene: TRBD2

CDR3nt: TGCAGCGTTGAAGTCCTGGACAGGCTCACCTACGAGCAGTACTTC
CDR3aa: CSVEVLDRLTYEQYF
abundance: .
v_gene: TRBV29-1
j_gene: TRBJ2-7
d_gene: TRBD1

CDR3nt: TGTGCCAGCAACATACTCGGAGGGACCTACGAGCAGTACTTC
CDR3aa: CASNILGGTYEQYF
abundance: .
v_gene: TRBV6-5
j_gene: TRBJ2-7
d_gene: .

CDR3nt: TGTGCCAGCAGTTTTGCGGGGGAAGCTTTCTTT
CDR3aa: CASSFAGEAFF
abundance: .
v_gene: TRBV27
j_gene: TRBJ1-1
d_gene: .